The rows below give T cell receptor beta chains drawn from one sample of a study of graft-versus-host responses after intestinal transplantation. The method was immunoSEQ multiplex PCR; TCRdb's version includes in-frame clones alone and lacks a portion of them. Of approximately 15,000 clones listed, 80% are singletons. Here the sequenced sample was ileum tissue, taken 104 days after intestinal transplant. The receptors shown here come from a human patient who received an intestinal transplant, so some T cells may come from the graft donor. Both conserved end residues are part of each CDR3. Fields, in order: J gene, clone size, CDR3 length, V gene, D gene, CDR3 DNA, CDR3 protein. A D gene is named only where the DNA matches it firmly. The size field is filled for only some rows; it gives once, few, many or a size class.

>TRBJ2-3|-|15|TRBV7-3|TRBD1
TGTGCCAGCAGCTTAACAGGGGGCAGAACAGATACGCAGTATTTT
CASSLTGGRTDTQYF
>TRBJ2-1|-|17|TRBV13|-
TGTGCCAGCAGCTTGACAGGCCTGAGGGCGGCAGGCAATGAGCAGTTCTTC
CASSLTGLRAAGNEQFF
>TRBJ2-1|-|15|TRBV6-4|TRBD2
TGTGCCAGCAGTGACTCGGCTAGCGGGCACAATGAGCAGTTCTTC
CASSDSASGHNEQFF
>TRBJ1-2|-|13|TRBV28|-
TGTGCCAGCAGTTTATTTCGGGGGTATGGCTACACCTTC
CASSLFRGYGYTF
>TRBJ2-2|-|14|TRBV5-1|-
TGCGCCAGCAGCTTTGGGGGTGGTACCGGGGAGCTGTTTTTT
CASSFGGGTGELFF
>TRBJ2-3|-|19|TRBV6-4|TRBD2
TGTGCCAGCAGTGGACGGCATGAGCGGGAGGCCTACCAGGCAGATACGCAGTATTTT
CASSGRHEREAYQADTQYF
>TRBJ2-3|-|13|TRBV6-4|-
TGTGCCAGCAGTAGCGGGAGCACAGATACGCAGTATTTT
CASSSGSTDTQYF
>TRBJ1-1|-|15|TRBV7-4|-
TGTGCCAGCAGCCCCGTTGGGGGGGAGAACACTGAAGCTTTCTTT
CASSPVGGENTEAFF
>TRBJ1-1|-|12|TRBV25-1|-
TGTGCCAGCAGTGTGTTGAACACTGAAGCTTTCTTT
CASSVLNTEAFF
>TRBJ2-1|-|15|TRBV4-1|TRBD2
TGCGCCAGCAGCGATAGCGGGAAAGCTTACAATGAGCAGTTCTTC
CASSDSGKAYNEQFF
>TRBJ2-4|once|17|TRBV2|-
TGTGCCAGCAGTGAGCCAAGGATGGCGGTAGCCAAAAACATTCAGTACTTC
CASSEPRMAVAKNIQYF
>TRBJ2-1|-|16|TRBV15|TRBD2
TGTGCCACCAGCAGAGAGGTGGGCGGGAGAAGGAATGAGCGGTTCTTC
CATSREVGGRRNERFF
>TRBJ2-1|-|14|TRBV5-1|-
TGCGCCAGCAGCTTTGGGCAGTCCTACAATGAGCAGTTCTTC
CASSFGQSYNEQFF
>TRBJ2-5|-|13|TRBV25-1|-
TGTGCCAGCAGTGACCTGTACCAAGAGACCCAGTACTTC
CASSDLYQETQYF
>TRBJ1-2|-|20|TRBV21-1|-
TGTGCCAGCAGCTTCTCGGCGTCTTACCCGAATCCGCCTCGAGGCTATGGCTACACCTTC
CASSFSASYPNPPRGYGYTF
>TRBJ2-4|-|14|TRBV30|-
TGTGCCTGGAGTGTCCGGACGGTGGGGAACATTCAGTACTTC
CAWSVRTVGNIQYF